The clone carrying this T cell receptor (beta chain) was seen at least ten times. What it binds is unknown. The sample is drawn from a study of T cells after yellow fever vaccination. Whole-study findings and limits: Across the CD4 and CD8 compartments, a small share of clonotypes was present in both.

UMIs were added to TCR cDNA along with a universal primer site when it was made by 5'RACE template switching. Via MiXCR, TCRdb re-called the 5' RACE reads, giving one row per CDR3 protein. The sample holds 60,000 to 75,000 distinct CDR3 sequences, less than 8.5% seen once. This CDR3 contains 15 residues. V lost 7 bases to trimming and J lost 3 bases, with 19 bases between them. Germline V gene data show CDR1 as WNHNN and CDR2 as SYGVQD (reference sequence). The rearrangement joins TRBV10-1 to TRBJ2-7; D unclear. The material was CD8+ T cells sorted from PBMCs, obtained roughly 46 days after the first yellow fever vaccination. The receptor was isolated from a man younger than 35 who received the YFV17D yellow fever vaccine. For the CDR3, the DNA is TGCGCCAGCACGAAGCCCGCCAACCTATTCTACGAGCAGTACTTC. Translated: CASTKPANLFYEQYF.